This TCR beta chain was identified during a study of cytomegalovirus exposure and HLA in healthy donors. Study conclusions and caveats: A classifier reportedly called cytomegalovirus status with high sensitivity and specificity.

Turning to this clone: The antigen remains undetermined.

Both 60 Vbeta primers and 13 Jbeta primers went into the PCR. The method was immunoSEQ multiplex PCR; TCRdb's version includes in-frame clones alone and lacks a portion of them. Of 130,000 to 150,000 clones listed, about two thirds are singletons. The CDR3 runs to 14 residues. Trimming left V 5 bases short and J 3 bases short, with 13 bases between. Per germline, CDR1 SNHLY and CDR2 FYNNEI. This chain uses TRBV2 with TRBJ1-1; weak D call: TRBD1 (6 bases). The receptor was derived from a man in his forties in good health and CMV-seronegative. The sample consisted of PBMCs. CDR3 sequence (DNA): TGTGCCAGCAGTTTACAGGGCGGGCACACTGAAGCTTTCTTT. Its protein product is CASSLQGGHTEAFF.